This TCR beta chain came from a study of T cells after yellow fever vaccination. Study information: The SMART-Seq v4 Ultra Low Input method served to prepare the low-cell-number fractions. Broader study findings: One caveat is that FACS-sorted repertoires could contain abundant clonotypes contaminating from the bulk population. Weaker overall was a secondary response that nonetheless peaked faster, on day 5 versus 15.

Generation of TCR cDNA used 5'RACE template switching (which added a universal primer site and UMIs). A single record per CDR3 protein comes from TCRdb applying MiXCR to the 5' RACE reads. Of 110,000 to 150,000 distinct CDR3 sequences listed, more than 6.5% are singletons. This clonotype has at least ten counts. The target antigen is unknown. This clonotype was obtained from a man aged 30-40 years who received the YFV17D yellow fever vaccine. Sequenced here: CD4+ T cells sorted from PBMCs, sampled 10 days after the yellow fever booster vaccination.

CDR3 sequence (DNA): TGTGCCAGCAGCAGGAAGTTAGGGGCCTACGAGCAGTACTTC. Translating it yields CASSRKLGAYEQYF. J is TRBJ2-7 and V is TRBV7-2; D possibly corresponds to TRBD1 (5 bases). The CDR3 has 14 residues. Trimming took off 5 bases at V and 2 bases at J, with 13 bases between the two ends. Germline V gives CDR1 SGHTA, CDR2 FQGNSA. The variable domain in full, with the rest retrieved from reference TRBV7-2 and TRBJ2-7, is GAGVSQSPSNKVTEKGKDVELRCDPISGHTALYWYRQSLGQGLEFLIYFQGNSAPDKSGLPSDRFSAERTGGSVSTLTIQRTQQEDSAVYLCASSRKLGAYEQYFGPGTRLTVT.